The T cell receptor (beta chain) described here comes from a study of control samples from healthy donors and cancer patients. Germline CDR1 KGHSH, CDR2 LQKENI. Trimming left V 2 bases short and J 0 bases short, with 20 bases between. This CDR3 spans 19 amino acids. Libraries were prepared by immunoSEQ multiplex PCR; TCRdb keeps only in-frame clonotypes and omits some of them. The sample yields 70,000 to 75,000 clones, nearly 90% seen once. The receptor comes from a man aged 60 to 69 with lung cancer. The specimen sequenced was PBMCs. The V call is TRBV18, the J call TRBJ1-5; D not resolved. CDR3 coding DNA: TGTGCCAGCTCACCAACTCCTGTTGACGGCGGTGATAGCAATCAGCCCCAGCATTTT. It yields the protein CASSPTPVDGGDSNQPQHF.